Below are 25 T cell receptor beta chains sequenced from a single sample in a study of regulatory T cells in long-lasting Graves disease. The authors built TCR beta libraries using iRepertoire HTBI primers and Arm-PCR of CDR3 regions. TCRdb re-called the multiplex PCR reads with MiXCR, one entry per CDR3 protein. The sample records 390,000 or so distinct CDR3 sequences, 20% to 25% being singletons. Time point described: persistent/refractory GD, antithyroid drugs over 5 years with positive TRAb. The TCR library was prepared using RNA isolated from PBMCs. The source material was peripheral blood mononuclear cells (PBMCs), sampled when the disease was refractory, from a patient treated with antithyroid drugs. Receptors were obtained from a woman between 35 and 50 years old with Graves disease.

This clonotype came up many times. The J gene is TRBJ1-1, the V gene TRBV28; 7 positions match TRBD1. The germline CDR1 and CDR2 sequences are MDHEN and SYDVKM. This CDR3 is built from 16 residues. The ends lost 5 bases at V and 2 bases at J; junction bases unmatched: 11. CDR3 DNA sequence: TGTGCCAGCAGTCCCCGAACCAGGGGGATTAACACTGAAGCTTTCTTT. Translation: CASSPRTRGINTEAFF.

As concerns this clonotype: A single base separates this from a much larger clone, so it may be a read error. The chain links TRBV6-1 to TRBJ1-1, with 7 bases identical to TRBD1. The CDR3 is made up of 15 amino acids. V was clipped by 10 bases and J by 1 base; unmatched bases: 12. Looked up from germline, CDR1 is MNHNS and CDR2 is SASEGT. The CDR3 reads CANRRTGDPNTEAFF. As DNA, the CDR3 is TGTGCCAACAGACGTACAGGGGACCCGAACACTGAAGCTTTCTTT.

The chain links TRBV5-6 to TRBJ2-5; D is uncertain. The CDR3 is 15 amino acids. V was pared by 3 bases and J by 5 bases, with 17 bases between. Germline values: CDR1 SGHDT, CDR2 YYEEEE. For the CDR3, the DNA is TGTGCCAGCAGCTATCGCCCTGGGGTGGTGGAGACCCAGTACTTC. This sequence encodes CASSYRPGVVETQYF.

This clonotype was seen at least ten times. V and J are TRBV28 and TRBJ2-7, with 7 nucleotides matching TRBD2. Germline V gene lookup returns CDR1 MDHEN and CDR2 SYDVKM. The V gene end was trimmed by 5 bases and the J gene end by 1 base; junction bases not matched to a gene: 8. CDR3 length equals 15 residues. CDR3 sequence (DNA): TGTGCCAGCAGTGCCACTAGCGTTTTTTCCTACGAGCAGTACTTC. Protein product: CASSATSVFSYEQYF.

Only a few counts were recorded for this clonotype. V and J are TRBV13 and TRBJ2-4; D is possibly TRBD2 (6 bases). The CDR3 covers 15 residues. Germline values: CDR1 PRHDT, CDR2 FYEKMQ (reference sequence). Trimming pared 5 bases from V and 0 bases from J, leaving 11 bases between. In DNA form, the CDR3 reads TGTGCCAGCAGCCCGGGACTCGGAGCCAAAAACATTCAGTACTTC. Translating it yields CASSPGLGAKNIQYF.

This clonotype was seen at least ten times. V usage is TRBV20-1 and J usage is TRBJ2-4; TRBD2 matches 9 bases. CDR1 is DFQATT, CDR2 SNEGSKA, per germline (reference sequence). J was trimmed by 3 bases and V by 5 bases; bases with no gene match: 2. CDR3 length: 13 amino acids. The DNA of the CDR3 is TGCAGTGCTCGAGCGGGAGGCAAAAACATTCAGTACTTC. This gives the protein CSARAGGKNIQYF.

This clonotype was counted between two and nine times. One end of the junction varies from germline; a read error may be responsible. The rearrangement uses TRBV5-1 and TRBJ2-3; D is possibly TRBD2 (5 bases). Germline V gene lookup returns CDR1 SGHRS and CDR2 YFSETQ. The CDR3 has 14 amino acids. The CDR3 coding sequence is TGTGCCAGCAGCGCCCCGAGGGATTCAGATACGCAGTATTTT. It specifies CASSAPRDSDTQYF.

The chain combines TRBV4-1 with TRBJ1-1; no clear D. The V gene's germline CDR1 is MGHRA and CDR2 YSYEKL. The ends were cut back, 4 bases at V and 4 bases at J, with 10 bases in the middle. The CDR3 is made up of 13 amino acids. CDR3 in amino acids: CASSPAAGTEAFF. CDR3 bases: TGCGCCAGCAGCCCAGCCGCCGGCACTGAAGCTTTCTTT.

The CDR3 sequence: CASSLVAGGFQETQYF. The CDR3 DNA is TGTGCCAGCAGCTTAGTGGCGGGAGGATTTCAAGAGACCCAGTACTTC. The chain uses TRBV7-9 and TRBJ2-5; 8 nucleotides align to TRBD2. V dropped 1 base and J dropped 2; count of bases not matched to a gene: 6. The CDR3 is 16 residues long. CDR1 and CDR2 (germline): SEHNR, FQNEAQ (reference sequence). Drawing the rest from reference TRBV7-9 and TRBJ2-5, the complete variable domain is DTGVSQNPRHKITKRGQNVTFRCDPISEHNRLYWYRQTLGQGPEFLTYFQNEAQLEKSRLLSDRFSAERPKGSFSTLEIQRTEQGDSAMYLCASSLVAGGFQETQYFGPGTRLLVL.

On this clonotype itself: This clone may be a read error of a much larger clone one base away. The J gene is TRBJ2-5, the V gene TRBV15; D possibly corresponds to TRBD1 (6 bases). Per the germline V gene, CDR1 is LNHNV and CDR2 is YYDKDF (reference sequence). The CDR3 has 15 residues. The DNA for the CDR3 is TGTGCCACCAGCGGAGATACAGGGTACCAAGAGACCCAGTACTTC. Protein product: CATSGDTGYQETQYF.

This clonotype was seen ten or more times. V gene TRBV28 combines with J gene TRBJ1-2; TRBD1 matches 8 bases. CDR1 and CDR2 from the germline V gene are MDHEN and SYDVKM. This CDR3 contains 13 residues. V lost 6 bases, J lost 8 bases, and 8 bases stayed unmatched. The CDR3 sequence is CASRVDRANGYTF. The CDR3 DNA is TGTGCCAGCAGGGTGGACAGGGCGAACGGCTACACCTTC.

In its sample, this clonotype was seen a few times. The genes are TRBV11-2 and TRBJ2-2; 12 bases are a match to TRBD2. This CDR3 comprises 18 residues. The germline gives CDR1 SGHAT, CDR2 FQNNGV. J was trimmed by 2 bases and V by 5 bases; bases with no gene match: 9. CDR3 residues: CASSLERLAGANTGELFF. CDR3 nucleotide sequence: TGTGCCAGCAGCCTTGAGAGACTAGCGGGAGCTAACACCGGGGAGCTGTTTTTT.

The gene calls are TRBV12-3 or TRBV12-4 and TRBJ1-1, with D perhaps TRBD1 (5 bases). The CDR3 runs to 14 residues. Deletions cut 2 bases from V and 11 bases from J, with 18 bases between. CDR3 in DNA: TGTGCCAGCAGTTTAATCTCGGGCCAGGGCCACGCTTTCTTT. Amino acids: CASSLISGQGHAFF.

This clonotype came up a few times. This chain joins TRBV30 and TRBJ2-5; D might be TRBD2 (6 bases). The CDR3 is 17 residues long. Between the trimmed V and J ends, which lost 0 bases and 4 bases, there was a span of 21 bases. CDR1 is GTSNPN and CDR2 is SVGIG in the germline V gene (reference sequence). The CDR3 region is CAWSVFGGNTARETQYF. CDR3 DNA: TGTGCCTGGAGTGTATTCGGCGGGAATACGGCTAGAGAGACCCAGTACTTC.

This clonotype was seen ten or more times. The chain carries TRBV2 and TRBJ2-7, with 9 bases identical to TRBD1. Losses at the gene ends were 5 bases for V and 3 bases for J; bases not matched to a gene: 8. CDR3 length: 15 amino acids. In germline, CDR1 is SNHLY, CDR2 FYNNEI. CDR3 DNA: TGTGCCAGCAGTCCTTGGACAGGGGATAACTACGAGCAGTACTTC. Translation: CASSPWTGDNYEQYF.

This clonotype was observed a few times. CDR3 sequence: CSARGSLGQGGSFDVNIQYF. CDR3 DNA sequence: TGCAGTGCTAGAGGTTCTTTGGGACAGGGAGGGTCGTTTGACGTTAACATTCAGTACTTC. J is TRBJ2-4 and V is TRBV20-1; 9 bases align to TRBD1. The CDR3 runs to 20 residues. The V segment lost 1 base and the J segment 7 bases; nucleotides outside the gene matches: 23. The germline CDR1 and CDR2 sequences are DFQATT and SNEGSKA (reference sequence).

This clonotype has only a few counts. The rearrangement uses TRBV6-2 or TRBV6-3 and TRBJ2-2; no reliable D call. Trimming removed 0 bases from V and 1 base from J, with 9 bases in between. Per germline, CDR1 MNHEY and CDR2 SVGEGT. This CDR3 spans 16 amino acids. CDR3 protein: CASSYSPGLNTGELFF. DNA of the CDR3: TGTGCCAGCAGTTACTCACCCGGGTTGAACACCGGGGAGCTGTTTTTT.

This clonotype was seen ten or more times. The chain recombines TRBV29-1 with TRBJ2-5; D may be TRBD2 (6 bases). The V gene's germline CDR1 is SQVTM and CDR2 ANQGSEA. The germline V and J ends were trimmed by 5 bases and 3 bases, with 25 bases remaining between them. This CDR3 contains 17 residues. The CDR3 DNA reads TGCAGCGTTAAGGGCGGGAACGTTTTAGCGCAAAAAGAGACCCAGTACTTC. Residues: CSVKGGNVLAQKETQYF.

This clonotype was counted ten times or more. The CDR3 DNA reads TGTGCCAGCAGGGAGCCGGGCCGGAACACCGGGGAGCTGTTTTTT. Protein product: CASREPGRNTGELFF. This chain uses TRBV2 with TRBJ2-2; D unresolved. Germline V gives CDR1 SNHLY, CDR2 FYNNEI. The CDR3 totals 15 residues. V was pared by 6 bases and J by 1 base, with 12 bases between.

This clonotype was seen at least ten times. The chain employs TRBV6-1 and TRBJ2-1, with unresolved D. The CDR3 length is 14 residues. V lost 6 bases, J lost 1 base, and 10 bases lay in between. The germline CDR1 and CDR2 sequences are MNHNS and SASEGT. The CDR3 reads CASSDALSYNEQFF. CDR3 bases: TGTGCCAGCAGCGACGCCCTTTCCTACAATGAGCAGTTCTTC.

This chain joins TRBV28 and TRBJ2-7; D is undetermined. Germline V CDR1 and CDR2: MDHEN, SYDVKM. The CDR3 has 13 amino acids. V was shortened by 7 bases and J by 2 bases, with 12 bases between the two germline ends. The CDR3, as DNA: TGTGCCAGCAATTCCCAGACTCCCTACGAGCAGTACTTC. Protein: CASNSQTPYEQYF.

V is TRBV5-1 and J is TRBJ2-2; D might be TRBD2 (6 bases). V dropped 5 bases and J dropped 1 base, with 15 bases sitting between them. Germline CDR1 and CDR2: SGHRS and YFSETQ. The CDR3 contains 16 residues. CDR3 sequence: CASSWRGRMNTGELFF. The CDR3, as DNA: TGCGCCAGCAGTTGGAGGGGACGGATGAACACCGGGGAGCTGTTTTTT.

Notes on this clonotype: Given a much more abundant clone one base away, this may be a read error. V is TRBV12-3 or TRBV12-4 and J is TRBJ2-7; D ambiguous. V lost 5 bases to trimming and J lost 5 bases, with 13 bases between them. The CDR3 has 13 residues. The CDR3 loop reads CASSPQLMDEQYF. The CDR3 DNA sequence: TGTGCCAGCAGTCCCCAACTTATGGACGAGCAGTACTTC.

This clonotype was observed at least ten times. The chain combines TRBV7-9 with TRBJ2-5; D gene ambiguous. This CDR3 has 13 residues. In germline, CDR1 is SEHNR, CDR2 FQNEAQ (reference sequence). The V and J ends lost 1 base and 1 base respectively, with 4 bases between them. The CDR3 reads CASSLGPQETQYF. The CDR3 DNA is TGTGCCAGCAGCTTAGGTCCCCAAGAGACCCAGTACTTC. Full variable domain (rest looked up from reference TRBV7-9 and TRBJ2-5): DTGVSQNPRHKITKRGQNVTFRCDPISEHNRLYWYRQTLGQGPEFLTYFQNEAQLEKSRLLSDRFSAERPKGSFSTLEIQRTEQGDSAMYLCASSLGPQETQYFGPGTRLLVL.

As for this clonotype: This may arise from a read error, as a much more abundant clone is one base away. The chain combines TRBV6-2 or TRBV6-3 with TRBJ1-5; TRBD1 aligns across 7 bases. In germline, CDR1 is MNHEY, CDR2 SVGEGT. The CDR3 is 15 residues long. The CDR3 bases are TGTGCCAGCAGACGGGACAGCGTAAGCAGTCAGCCCCAGCATTTT. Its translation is CASRRDSVSSQPQHF.